This TCR beta chain stems from a study of shared clonotypes between healthy human individuals. Broader study findings: Tissue TCR repertoires likely differ from these blood-only repertoires. The study drew on few donors, limiting represented genetic and exposure-history diversity.

Sequencing was performed with immunoSEQ multiplex PCR; in TCRdb, only in-frame clones are kept and a portion is missing. The repertoire holds roughly 2.5 million clones, with approximately 94% as singletons. In its sample, this clone was seen once. The antigen remains undetermined. Naive CD45RA+ and memory CD45RA-negative subsets were split from CD4+ cells. Sequencing was performed on naive CD4+ T cells sorted from blood. Regarding subset: CD45RA+ positively selected. The source is a man aged 18 to 30 in good health.

This CDR3 reads CASSPLGGSYNSPLHF. The CDR3 DNA reads as TGTGCCAGCAGCCCCCTGGGGGGTTCCTATAATTCACCCCTCCACTTT. The chain uses TRBV5-6 and TRBJ1-6; D perhaps matches TRBD1 (5 bases). The CDR3 has 16 residues. The germline gives CDR1 SGHDT, CDR2 YYEEEE. The V gene lost 4 bases and the J gene lost 1 base, with 12 bases spanning the gap.